This T cell receptor beta chain was profiled in a study of regulatory and conventional T cells in RAG deficiency. Study results and caveats: Patient subsets had shorter CDR3s; Omenn Treg-Tconv overlap exceeded 80%. Shannon entropy was markedly lower and Simpson indices higher in RAG-deficient patients than control T-cell subsets. Other subsets showed around 10-fold reductions, but Treg unique TCR beta sequences fell roughly 100-fold in these patients. In Omenn syndrome, sorted "Tregs" may be peripherally activated cells.

Sequencing used immunoSEQ multiplex PCR; TCRdb keeps in-frame clones, though not all of them. The sample records about 28,000 clones, just over 90% being singletons. This clone was seen just once. Its antigen remains unknown. The sorted regulatory T cells were CD4+, CD25-high and CD127-low, with genomic DNA sequenced. The data also belong to a second study, concerning regulatory T cells. That source notes: The primer mix had 52 TRBV and 13 TRBJ primers.

The sample consisted of Tregs sorted from blood. The clonotype comes from a human donor in good health.

DNA for the CDR3: TGTGCCAGCAGGACGACAGGGGAAGGTAATTCACCCCTCCACTTT. Translation: CASRTTGEGNSPLHF. This rearrangement joins TRBV6-6 to TRBJ1-6, with 8 bases fitting TRBD1. CDR1 and CDR2 from the germline V gene are MNHNY and SVGAGI (reference sequence). The junction had 7 bases not matched to a gene; V was cut back by 6 bases and J by 6 bases. CDR3 length: 15 amino acids.